Below, 24 T cell receptor beta chains from the same sample are listed, as sequenced in a study of CD8+ T cells in alopecia areata. Once RNA had been extracted, it was reverse transcribed into cDNA to act as the sequencing template. Here immunoSEQ multiplex PCR was the method, and the copy in TCRdb shows in-frame clones only, minus some. Of hundreds of thousands of clones in the sample, approximately 72% were seen once. Regarding treatment: oral pan-JAK inhibitor, 5-10 mg twice daily. Specimen: CD4+ T cells sorted from blood, collected at roughly week 45, from a patient treated with tofacitinib. All receptors derive from a human donor with alopecia areata.

The chain couples TRBV5-6 to TRBJ1-2; D is uncertain. This CDR3 contains 17 residues. Germline CDR1 reads SGHDT; CDR2 reads YYEEEE. V was clipped by 0 bases and J by 2 bases, with 17 bases between them. Here the CDR3 reads CASSLDSQRLPNYGYTF. CDR3 coding DNA: TGTGCCAGCAGCTTGGACAGCCAGAGGCTACCAAACTATGGCTACACCTTC.

V and J are TRBV5-1 and TRBJ1-2, with TRBD1 matching 8 bases. CDR1 is SGHRS, CDR2 YFSETQ, per germline. The CDR3 is 16 residues long. Losses at the gene ends were 4 bases for V and 0 bases for J; bases not matched to a gene: 8. CDR3 sequence: CASSAHSTGANYGYTF. CDR3 in DNA: TGCGCCAGCAGCGCCCACTCGACAGGGGCTAACTATGGCTACACCTTC.

In the case of this clone: Other nucleotide sequences from this sample produce the same CDR3. V usage is TRBV11-2 and J usage is TRBJ2-5, with 9 bases fitting TRBD1. CDR3 length: 14 residues. Trimming at V came to 4 bases and at J to 2 bases, leaving 2 bases not matched to a gene. Per germline, CDR1 SGHAT and CDR2 FQNNGV. This chain's CDR3 is CASSSTGGQETQYF. DNA of the CDR3: TGTGCCAGCAGCTCGACAGGGGGTCAAGAGACCCAGTACTTC.

This clone has a handful of counts. J is TRBJ1-2 and V is TRBV29-1; D is undetermined. The germline V and J ends were trimmed by 0 bases and 14 bases, with 7 bases remaining between them. Germline CDR1 is SQVTM and CDR2 is ANQGSEA. The CDR3 runs to 9 residues. CDR3 amino acids: CSVEDPRTF. The DNA of the CDR3 is TGCAGCGTTGAAGACCCCAGGACCTTC.

The chain links TRBV7-2 to TRBJ1-1; TRBD1 might be the D (5 bases). There are 13 residues in the CDR3. Germline V gene data show CDR1 as SGHTA and CDR2 as FQGNSA. Trimming pared 1 base from V and 11 bases from J, leaving 14 bases between. CDR3 sequence: CASSLETGTGAFF. The CDR3 DNA reads as TGTGCCAGCAGCTTAGAGACGGGGACTGGGGCTTTCTTT.

In this sample, this clone turned up a few times. The chain employs TRBV10-3 and TRBJ1-1; D is unclear. The CDR3 covers 15 residues. In germline, CDR1 is ENHRY, CDR2 SYGVKD. V lost 8 bases, J lost 1 base, and 17 bases lay in between. For the CDR3, the DNA is TGTGCCATCCTTGATCGTTCAGAGGGGAACACTGAAGCTTTCTTT. Translated: CAILDRSEGNTEAFF.

V and J are TRBV7-2 and TRBJ2-4, with 9 bases lining up with TRBD1. Germline V gene lookup returns CDR1 SGHTA and CDR2 FQGNSA. The J segment lost 4 bases and the V segment lost 6 bases, leaving 4 bases of the junction unmatched. This CDR3 spans 14 amino acids. The CDR3 is CASRLGQGKNIQYF. The CDR3 nucleotides read TGTGCCAGCAGGCTAGGACAGGGGAAAAACATTCAGTACTTC.

The count of this clone is one. The genes are TRBV7-2 and TRBJ1-5; 8 bases align to TRBD1. Germline V gene lookup returns CDR1 SGHTA and CDR2 FQGNSA. V gave up 4 bases and J gave up 7 bases; unmatched junction bases: 6. The CDR3 has 14 residues. The CDR3 is CASSWGQDGQPQHF. CDR3 sequence (DNA): TGTGCCAGCAGCTGGGGACAGGACGGACAGCCCCAGCATTTT.

The gene calls are TRBV30 and TRBJ1-4; D remains ambiguous. V lost 2 bases and J lost 3, with 13 bases in between. This CDR3 spans 15 amino acids. The germline V gene encodes CDR1 GTSNPN and CDR2 SVGIG (reference sequence). The DNA for the CDR3 is TGTGCCTGGAGTACCACCGGAAGGTCTAATGAAAAACTGTTTTTT. Its protein is CAWSTTGRSNEKLFF.

This chain links TRBV7-2 with TRBJ1-1; a possible D gene is TRBD1 (6 bases). The germline V gene has CDR1 SGHTA and CDR2 FQGNSA. This CDR3 comprises 12 residues. The germline V and J ends were trimmed by 6 bases and 5 bases, with 10 bases remaining between them. The CDR3 nucleotides are TGTGCCAGCAGTTTCCAGGGGACTGAAGCTTTCTTT. It codes for CASSFQGTEAFF. The full variable domain, completed using reference TRBV7-2 and TRBJ1-1, is GAGVSQSPSNKVTEKGKDVELRCDPISGHTALYWYRQSLGQGLEFLIYFQGNSAPDKSGLPSDRFSAERTGGSVSTLTIQRTQQEDSAVYLCASSFQGTEAFFGQGTRLTVV.

This sequence joins TRBV4-3 and TRBJ2-7; tentative D call: TRBD1 (5 bases). The CDR3 is 15 amino acids. Trimming removed 1 base from V and 5 bases from J, with 15 bases in between. Germline V lookup: CDR1 LGHNA, CDR2 YSLEER. The CDR3 sequence is CASSQGQNSAHEQYF. For the CDR3, the DNA is TGCGCCAGCAGCCAAGGACAGAACTCGGCCCACGAGCAGTACTTC.

The genes are TRBV6-5 and TRBJ1-1, with D possibly TRBD1 on 5 matching bases. V was shortened by 8 bases and J by 2 bases, with 18 bases between the two germline ends. The CDR3 contains 15 residues. CDR1 is MNHEY and CDR2 is SVGAGI in the germline V gene. CDR3 DNA sequence: TGTGCCAGCTGGAGAGGGACGGGAATCAACACTGAAGCTTTCTTT. This translates into CASWRGTGINTEAFF.

This chain links TRBV25-1 with TRBJ1-1; D perhaps matches TRBD1 (6 bases). Germline V gene data show CDR1 as MGHDK and CDR2 as SYGVNS. The CDR3 is made up of 14 amino acids. Trimming removed 4 bases at V and 3 bases at J, with 12 bases between. CDR3 sequence reads: CASSGQGIDTEAFF. DNA for the CDR3: TGTGCCAGCAGTGGTCAGGGGATTGACACTGAAGCTTTCTTT.

V and J are TRBV7-2 and TRBJ2-1, with a tentative D call TRBD2 (6 bases). V gave up 5 bases and J gave up 7 bases, with 12 bases separating them. Germline V gene lookup returns CDR1 SGHTA and CDR2 FQGNSA. The CDR3 is 13 amino acids. The CDR3 protein is CASSLAGRNEQFF. CDR3 sequence (DNA): TGTGCCAGCAGCCTGGCAGGGAGGAATGAGCAGTTCTTC.

Only a few counts were recorded for this clone. The rearrangement joins TRBV18 to TRBJ1-1; the match to TRBD1 covers 9 bases. The V segment lost 5 bases and the J segment 5 bases; nucleotides outside the gene matches: 6. This CDR3 is built from 14 residues. CDR1 and CDR2 (germline): KGHSH, LQKENI. The CDR3 nucleotides read TGTGCCAGCTCAGTACAGGGGGCGCGGACTGAAGCTTTCTTT. Translating gives CASSVQGARTEAFF.

This clone turned up a few times. The genes are TRBV4-2 and TRBJ1-2, with no clear D. The V gene lost 0 bases and the J gene lost 2 bases, with 7 bases spanning the gap. Germline lookup yields CDR1 LGHNA and CDR2 YNFKEQ. The CDR3 contains 14 residues. In DNA, the CDR3 is TGTGCCAGCAGCCAAGAGGAGGGCAACTATGGCTACACCTTC. Translation gives CASSQEEGNYGYTF.

V usage is TRBV5-1 and J usage is TRBJ2-3; perhaps TRBD2 as D (6 bases). V lost 3 bases and J 0 bases, leaving 8 bases between the germline ends. The CDR3 sequence is 14 residues long. Germline values: CDR1 SGHRS, CDR2 YFSETQ. The CDR3 here is CASSWRDSTDTQYF. The DNA for the CDR3 is TGCGCCAGCAGCTGGAGGGACAGCACAGATACGCAGTATTTT.

This clone was seen more than once but under ten times. J is TRBJ1-2 and V is TRBV4-2; TRBD1 is a possible D gene (6 bases). CDR3 length: 16 amino acids. The V gene's germline CDR1 is LGHNA and CDR2 YNFKEQ. Deletions cut 0 bases from V and 6 bases from J, with 17 bases between. Written as DNA, the CDR3 is TGTGCCAGCAGCCAAGAAGGCGTGGTCAGGGGTGATGGCTACACCTTC. It yields the protein CASSQEGVVRGDGYTF.

The chain is built from TRBV4-3 and TRBJ1-5; D unclear. With 5 bases removed from V and 7 bases from J, the gap between germline ends came to 18 bases. Germline CDR1 and CDR2: LGHNA and YSLEER. This CDR3 contains 15 residues. This CDR3 is CASSEGGPDNQPQHF. CDR3 in DNA: TGCGCCAGCAGCGAAGGAGGACCCGACAACCAGCCCCAGCATTTT.

This sequence joins TRBV29-1 and TRBJ2-7; unclear D gene. CDR3 length: 11 residues. Looked up from germline, CDR1 is SQVTM and CDR2 is ANQGSEA. Trimming removed 0 bases at V and 5 bases at J, with 5 bases between. The CDR3 region has the DNA TGCAGCGTTGAAGAAAGAAACGAGCAGTACTTC. This sequence encodes CSVEERNEQYF.

CDR3 amino acids: CSVEVRTGVNTEAFF. CDR3 nucleotide sequence: TGCAGCGTTGAAGTAAGGACAGGGGTGAACACTGAAGCTTTCTTT. The chain has TRBV29-1 and TRBJ1-1, with 9 nucleotides matching TRBD1. V gave up 1 base and J gave up 0 bases; unmatched junction bases: 3. The germline CDR1 and CDR2 sequences are SQVTM and ANQGSEA. The CDR3 runs to 15 residues. Full variable domain (missing parts from reference TRBV29-1 and TRBJ1-1): SAVISQKPSRDICQRGTSLTIQCQVDSQVTMMFWYRQQPGQSLTLIATANQGSEATYESGFVIDKFPISRPNLTFSTLTVSNMSPEDSSIYLCSVEVRTGVNTEAFFGQGTRLTVV.

The chain links TRBV7-3 to TRBJ2-5; D possibly uses TRBD1 or TRBD2 (5 bases each). CDR1 is SGHTA, CDR2 FQGTGA, per germline. Trimming stripped 5 bases from V and 1 base from J, with 17 bases between. This CDR3 is 16 amino acids long. CDR3: CASSQMGTTSQETQYF. CDR3 nucleotides: TGTGCCAGCAGCCAGATGGGGACCACCTCCCAAGAGACCCAGTACTTC.

This clone was seen a few times. This rearrangement joins TRBV2 to TRBJ1-2, with D possibly matching TRBD1 (6 bases). This CDR3 contains 14 residues. The germline V and J ends were trimmed by 2 bases and 7 bases, with 14 bases remaining between them. The germline gives CDR1 SNHLY, CDR2 FYNNEI. This CDR3 reads CASSETGLGVGYTF. The CDR3 DNA follows: TGTGCCAGCAGTGAAACAGGGCTGGGAGTTGGCTACACCTTC.

The chain carries TRBV15 and TRBJ1-1; D not resolved. Deletions cut 6 bases from V and 10 bases from J, with 18 bases between. Per germline, CDR1 LNHNV and CDR2 YYDKDF (reference sequence). This CDR3 is built from 13 residues. The CDR3 coding sequence is TGTGCCACCAGTGTAGACCGTCCGGGTGGAGCTTTCTTT. Translated, it gives CATSVDRPGGAFF.